The rows below give T cell receptor beta chains drawn from one sample of a study of somatic mutations in cytotoxic T cells in rheumatoid arthritis. The method was immunoSEQ multiplex PCR; TCRdb's version includes in-frame clones alone and lacks a portion of them. This sample has tens of thousands of clones; about 86% occur once, and the top ten carry under 20%. The material sequenced was CD8+ T cells sorted from blood. The receptor source for this set is a woman between 45 and 65 years old in good health. Both conserved end residues are part of each CDR3. The order of the fields is J gene, V gene, CDR3 protein.

j_call: TRBJ1-2; v_call: TRBV7-6; cdr3_aa: CASSLEPPLVGTTFYGYTF
j_call: TRBJ1-5; v_call: TRBV27; cdr3_aa: CASSLTRGNQPQHF
j_call: TRBJ2-3; v_call: TRBV9; cdr3_aa: CASSDPLLAGSTDTQYF
j_call: TRBJ2-5; v_call: TRBV6-7; cdr3_aa: CASSYSPLAGGTNQETQYF
j_call: TRBJ1-1; v_call: TRBV19; cdr3_aa: CASSYTVTNTEAFF
j_call: TRBJ1-1; v_call: TRBV5-4; cdr3_aa: CASSARGNTEAFF
j_call: TRBJ2-1; v_call: TRBV9; cdr3_aa: CASSDWTSGGSGNEQFF
j_call: TRBJ2-6; v_call: TRBV4-2; cdr3_aa: CASSQDATGAGANVLTF
j_call: TRBJ2-3; v_call: TRBV4-3; cdr3_aa: CASSQDLGQGADTQYF
j_call: TRBJ2-3; v_call: TRBV6-4; cdr3_aa: CASSETSGGTDTQYF
j_call: TRBJ2-1; v_call: TRBV25-1; cdr3_aa: CASSTPGHEQFF
j_call: TRBJ1-1; v_call: TRBV5-5; cdr3_aa: CASSLWNTEAFF
j_call: TRBJ1-3; v_call: TRBV4-3; cdr3_aa: CASSQAPGQGGNTIYF
j_call: TRBJ2-5; v_call: TRBV19; cdr3_aa: CASSLRAYQETQYF
j_call: TRBJ2-5; v_call: TRBV6-6; cdr3_aa: CASSYLEEQETQYF
j_call: TRBJ1-1; v_call: TRBV11-1; cdr3_aa: CASSVGRLNTEAFF
j_call: TRBJ1-3; v_call: TRBV9; cdr3_aa: CASSVGGQSGNTIYF